One and the same sample provided the 29 T cell receptor beta chains below, sequenced in a study of monozygotic twins with inflammatory bowel disease (dated by TCRdb to between 2019 and 2020). The library was produced with 5' RACE. TCRdb lists the instrument as Illumina HiSeq 2500. One entry per CDR3 protein sequence results from the TCRdb reprocessing of the reads, with DNA left out. The sample table records about 160,000 distinct CDR3 sequences. The ten largest clonotypes hold roughly 2.4% of the sample. Sequencing was carried out using blood. These receptors all come from a human donor with ulcerative colitis or Crohn's disease, or a healthy co-twin of an affected twin (not recorded which).

The chain uses TRBV6-2 or TRBV6-3 and TRBJ1-4; TCRdb selects TRBD1, and the lack of DNA leaves this call unchecked. The CDR3 spans 14 residues. Germline CDR1 is MNHEY and CDR2 is SVGEGT. The CDR3 reads CASSYGTRGEKLFF.

The V and J genes are TRBV20-1 and TRBJ1-5; TCRdb proposes TRBD1, but this gene call is untestable without DNA. CDR3 length: 15 residues. Germline V gene data show CDR1 as DFQATT and CDR2 as SNEGSKA (reference sequence). This CDR3 reads CSAPSGSAGDQPQHF.

The chain carries TRBV2 and TRBJ2-7; TCRdb designates TRBD1, a call that cannot be tested without DNA. The CDR3 spans 15 residues. Germline CDR1 SNHLY, CDR2 FYNNEI. This chain's CDR3 is CASMEAGQGFYEQYF.

The chain combines TRBV27 with TRBJ2-1; TCRdb gives TRBD1 as the D gene, but with no DNA this cannot be confirmed. Per germline, CDR1 MNHEY and CDR2 SMNVEV (reference sequence). The length of the CDR3 is 15 residues. The CDR3 loop reads CASTAGGSSYNEQFF.

V gene TRBV7-9 combines with J gene TRBJ2-5. Germline CDR1 SEHNR, CDR2 FQNEAQ (reference sequence). CDR3 size: 12 residues. This chain's CDR3 is CASSYTDVTQYF.

The V and J genes are TRBV2 and TRBJ2-3. The CDR3 runs 13 residues. Germline CDR1 reads SNHLY; CDR2 reads FYNNEI. The chain's CDR3 is CASSSSGTDTEYF.

This chain joins TRBV20-1 and TRBJ2-5; no DNA is available, so the TRBD2 call from TCRdb remains unchecked. The CDR3 runs 14 residues. Germline CDR1 is DFQATT and CDR2 is SNEGSKA (reference sequence). The CDR3 loop is CSASNPSGGETQYF.

This rearrangement joins TRBV7-8 to TRBJ2-7; TCRdb selects TRBD1, and the lack of DNA leaves this call unchecked. Germline V gene sequence: CDR1 SGHVS, CDR2 FQNEAQ. CDR3 length: 13 residues. Here the CDR3 reads CASSRDHSYEQYF. The full variable domain, its missing parts supplied by reference TRBV7-8 and TRBJ2-7, is GAGVSQSPRYKVAKRGQDVALRCDPISGHVSLFWYQQALGQGPEFLTYFQNEAQLDKSGLPSDRFFAERPEGSVSTLKIQRTQQEDSAVYLCASSRDHSYEQYFGPGTRLTVT.

This chain uses TRBV7-6 with TRBJ1-1; no DNA is available, so the TRBD1 call from TCRdb remains unchecked. CDR1 is SGHVS and CDR2 is FNYEAQ in the germline V gene. This CDR3 is built from 14 residues. This CDR3 is CASSLQGLNTEAFF. Full variable domain (missing parts from reference TRBV7-6 and TRBJ1-1): GAGVSQSPRYKVTKRGQDVALRCDPISGHVSLYWYRQALGQGPEFLTYFNYEAQQDKSGLPNDRFSAERPEGSISTLTIQRTEQRDSAMYRCASSLQGLNTEAFFGQGTRLTVV.

The chain's CDR3 is CASSPQPGLITDTQYF. This chain uses TRBV18 with TRBJ2-3; there is no DNA to check the TCRdb D call of TRBD2. The CDR3 spans 16 residues. CDR1 and CDR2 from the germline V gene are KGHSH and LQKENI.

The chain recombines TRBV7-3 with TRBJ2-7; checking the TCRdb D call of TRBD1 is not possible without DNA. From germline, CDR1 is SGHTA and CDR2 FQGTGA. This CDR3 has 14 amino acids. The CDR3 is CASSETGLSYEQYF.

Here the CDR3 reads CSARDLWSGRAVYEQYF. The V gene is TRBV20-1, the J gene TRBJ2-7; no DNA is available, so the TRBD2 call from TCRdb remains unchecked. The CDR3 is 17 residues long. CDR1 and CDR2 from the germline V gene are DFQATT and SNEGSKA (reference sequence).

The chain links TRBV18 to TRBJ2-7; TCRdb picks TRBD1, but there is no DNA to check that call. The CDR3 sequence is 15 residues long. Germline CDR1 is KGHSH and CDR2 is LQKENI. CDR3 loop: CASSPSGQGRYEQYF.

The rearrangement uses TRBV7-9 and TRBJ2-1; TCRdb's assignment of TRBD1 cannot be checked, as there is no DNA. CDR3 length: 15 amino acids. Germline CDR1 is SEHNR and CDR2 is FQNEAQ (reference sequence). CDR3 region: CASSLVGGDYNEQFF.

The chain links TRBV7-7 to TRBJ2-1; lacking DNA, the TRBD2 call made by TCRdb goes unchecked. This CDR3 has 18 residues. CDR1 is SSHAT, CDR2 FNYEAQ, per germline (reference sequence). The CDR3 spells CASSLGLAGVRGDNEQFF.

The chain links TRBV7-9 to TRBJ2-1; without DNA, the TCRdb call of TRBD2 cannot be checked. CDR3 length: 16 residues. CDR1 is SEHNR and CDR2 is FQNEAQ in the germline V gene (reference sequence). This CDR3 is CASSPRLAGARNEQFF.

This rearrangement joins TRBV28 to TRBJ2-1; there is no DNA to check the TCRdb D call of TRBD1. In germline, CDR1 is MDHEN, CDR2 SYDVKM. The CDR3 covers 13 residues. The CDR3 loop reads CACSSSGALFPFF.

The chain links TRBV5-5 to TRBJ2-2; absent DNA, TCRdb's TRBD2 call cannot be checked. Germline-derived CDR1 and CDR2 are SGHKS and YYEKEE (reference sequence). This CDR3 region has 15 residues. The CDR3: CASSPERGIGGELFF.

The rearrangement uses TRBV28 and TRBJ1-1; the D call from TCRdb, TRBD1, cannot be confirmed without DNA. Germline CDR1 is MDHEN and CDR2 is SYDVKM. The CDR3 loop spans 15 amino acids. CDR3 sequence reads: CASRSQGGWGTEAFF.

Here the CDR3 reads CASSLGLRGAYNEQFF. This chain links TRBV7-9 with TRBJ2-1; the TCRdb D gene call, TRBD2, has no DNA to confirm it. The germline V gene has CDR1 SEHNR and CDR2 FQNEAQ (reference sequence). The CDR3 contains 16 residues. The entire variable domain, with the rest obtained from reference TRBV7-9 and TRBJ2-1, is as follows: DTGVSQNPRHKITKRGQNVTFRCDPISEHNRLYWYRQTLGQGPEFLTYFQNEAQLEKSRLLSDRFSAERPKGSFSTLEIQRTEQGDSAMYLCASSLGLRGAYNEQFFGPGTRLTVL.

The V and J genes are TRBV29-1 and TRBJ2-3; with no DNA, the TCRdb D assignment of TRBD1 cannot be verified. The germline V gene has CDR1 SQVTM and CDR2 ANQGSEA. The CDR3 sequence is 15 residues long. The CDR3 region is CSVRIIGGSADTQYF.

The chain recombines TRBV6-4 with TRBJ2-3; as DNA is missing, the TRBD1 call by TCRdb cannot be tested. Germline V gene lookup returns CDR1 MRHNA and CDR2 SNTAGT. The CDR3 spans 15 residues. The CDR3 protein is CASSPGQGSTDTQYF.

The chain couples TRBV12-3 or TRBV12-4 to TRBJ2-1; TCRdb names TRBD1, which stays unverified in the absence of DNA. The CDR3 is 14 amino acids. CDR3: CASSRPGVYNEQFF.

The V gene is TRBV25-1, the J gene TRBJ2-7. Germline CDR1 reads MGHDK; CDR2 reads SYGVNS. CDR3 length equals 12 residues. CDR3: CASSVVGYEQYF.

According to its frequency, this clonotype is medium-sized. V is TRBV6-1 and J is TRBJ2-2; TCRdb's assignment of TRBD2 cannot be checked, as there is no DNA. This CDR3 is 14 amino acids long. Germline V gene sequence: CDR1 MNHNS, CDR2 SASEGT. CDR3 loop: CASSASGEAGELFF.

The gene calls are TRBV10-3 and TRBJ1-1; TCRdb outputs TRBD1, but without DNA this stays unchecked. Germline assignment: CDR1 ENHRY and CDR2 SYGVKD. The CDR3 runs 14 residues. CDR3 amino acids: CAISPGQLNTEAFF.

This sequence joins TRBV2 and TRBJ2-5; TCRdb lists TRBD2, though no DNA is available to test this call. Germline-derived CDR1 and CDR2 are SNHLY and FYNNEI. The CDR3 runs to 13 residues. The CDR3 loop reads CASSGLVRETQYF.

J is TRBJ2-5 and V is TRBV6-1. This CDR3 is 13 amino acids long. Germline V CDR1 and CDR2: MNHNS, SASEGT. Here the CDR3 reads CASLRKYQETQYF.

This sequence joins TRBV21-1 and TRBJ2-1; TCRdb outputs TRBD1, but without DNA this stays unchecked. TRBV21-1 is marked as a pseudogene. The CDR3 spans 17 residues. The CDR3 protein is CASSRTESFSSYNEQFF.